A single sample is the source of the 8 T cell receptor beta chains below, sequenced in a study of blood T cells in healthy people across ages (dated by TCRdb to 2013 to 2016). Libraries were made using 5' RACE. Sequencing was performed on an Illumina HiSeq 2500. A second PCR of about 6 to 12 cycles was run with a J-beta primer mix and a sample-barcoded 5' primer. The public reads were run again by TCRdb, first through fastp at Q25 and then through MiXCR, and only productive beta chains were kept. Merged by CDR3 protein, the rows form single entries marked with the most common genes and DNA. This sample lists about 830,000 distinct CDR3 sequences; under 80% were detected once. About a quarter of the sample is held by the ten biggest clonotypes. The sequenced material came from blood. The source of these receptors is a man aged 30-40 years in good health.

The genes are TRBV21-1 and TRBJ1-1. TRBV21-1 is classified as a pseudogene. This CDR3 has 15 residues. The CDR3 is CASSKVGCANTEAFF. The CDR3 DNA is TGTGCCAGCAGCAAAGTAGGTTGCGCTAACACTGAAGCTTTCTTT.

The CDR3 DNA follows: TGTGCCAGCAGCGTAGCTGGAGTAGCGGGGGACTACGAGCAGTACTTC. Translated, it gives CASSVAGVAGDYEQYF. The chain couples TRBV9 to TRBJ2-7; 9 bases align to TRBD2. CDR1 and CDR2 from the germline V gene are SGDLS and YYNGEE. The CDR3 loop spans 16 amino acids. Trimming at V came to 0 bases and at J to 3 bases, leaving 7 bases not matched to a gene. Variable domain in full (rest from reference TRBV9 and TRBJ2-7): DSGVTQTPKHLITATGQRVTLRCSPRSGDLSVYWYQQSLDQGLQFLIQYYNGEERAKGNILERFSAQQFPDLHSELNLSSLELGDSALYFCASSVAGVAGDYEQYFGPGTRLTVT.

This clonotype was seen a few times. V usage is TRBV24-1 and J usage is TRBJ2-5; D is perhaps TRBD1 (6 bases). CDR1 KGHDR and CDR2 SFDVKD come from the germline V gene. Trimming stripped 3 bases from V and 3 bases from J, with 10 bases between. The CDR3 runs 14 residues. CDR3 residues: CATSDRTVEETQYF. In nucleotides, the CDR3 is TGTGCCACCAGTGATCGGACAGTAGAAGAGACCCAGTACTTC.

This clonotype was seen only a few times. CDR3 bases: TGTGCCAGCAGTCGAATAACTAGCGGGGGGTACAATGAGCAGTTCTTC. Its translation: CASSRITSGGYNEQFF. This rearrangement joins TRBV12-3 or TRBV12-4 to TRBJ2-1; 12 nucleotides line up with TRBD2. The trim removed 5 bases at V and 4 bases at J, leaving 6 bases unmatched. There are 16 residues in the CDR3.

This clonotype was observed at least ten times. Mismatch with germline at one junction end may stem from a read error. The chain carries TRBV4-3 and TRBJ1-5; D is unresolved. The CDR3 contains 13 residues. The V gene's germline CDR1 is LGHNA and CDR2 YSLEER. The CDR3 nucleotides read TGTGCCAGCAGCCAAGATAGCAATCAGCCCCAGCATTTT. It yields the protein CASSQDSNQPQHF.

V is TRBV9 and J is TRBJ2-2; D is possibly TRBD2 (6 bases). V gave up 1 base and J gave up 5 bases, with 9 bases separating them. In germline, CDR1 is SGDLS, CDR2 YYNGEE. The CDR3 has 14 residues. The chain's CDR3 is CASSVTAGTGELFF. DNA of the CDR3: TGTGCCAGCAGCGTAACGGCGGGAACCGGGGAGCTGTTTTTT.

The chain uses TRBV6-2 or TRBV6-3 and TRBJ2-4, with D tentatively TRBD1 (5 bases). Per germline, CDR1 MNHEY and CDR2 SVGEGT. CDR3 size: 16 residues. V was pared by 2 bases and J by 2 bases, with 13 bases between. The CDR3: CASSYPQGITKNIQYF. CDR3 DNA: TGTGCCAGCAGTTACCCCCAGGGAATAACCAAAAACATTCAGTACTTC.

This chain joins TRBV28 and TRBJ1-5, with D perhaps TRBD1 (5 bases). Germline values: CDR1 MDHEN, CDR2 SYDVKM. V lost 4 bases to trimming and J lost 7 bases, with 20 bases between them. This CDR3 is built from 16 residues. The CDR3: CASSSAGLGEGQPQHF. CDR3 in DNA: TGTGCCAGCAGTTCCGCGGGCTTGGGGGAAGGACAGCCCCAGCATTTT.